Given below is one T cell receptor beta chain in context. The target antigen is unknown. The data belong to a study of shared clonotypes between healthy human individuals. Notes on the study in general: When compared with the clonotypes that were shared by all four sorted-subset donors, the non-shared clonotypes turned out to have lower generation probabilities.

Per the authors' pipeline: With immunoSEQ giving junction-only sequences and no quality scores, filtering differed. The table came from immunoSEQ multiplex PCR; TCRdb's copy has only in-frame clones and leaves some out. V and J calls and clone size are given by that table; D and trimming were obtained from the DNA. The sample carries about 2.1 million clones, around 93% recorded once. With V trimmed by 6 bases and J by 2 bases, 12 bases remained unmatched. The CDR3 sequence is 16 residues long. In germline, CDR1 is LNHDA, CDR2 SQIVND (reference sequence). CD45RO-negative, CCR7-selected cells formed the naive CD8 fraction, which excluded terminally differentiated effector memory CD45RA+ cells.

Sequences were obtained from naive CD8+ T cells from PBMCs. The source is a man aged 18 to 29 in good health. Some clones in this sample may be carry-over from other donors' samples. The rearrangement links TRBV19 to TRBJ1-1; TRBD1 agrees at 7 bases. CDR3 DNA: TGTGCCAGTAGCCTCCGACAGGGTCCCTATAACACTGAAGCTTTCTTT. Protein sequence: CASSLRQGPYNTEAFF.